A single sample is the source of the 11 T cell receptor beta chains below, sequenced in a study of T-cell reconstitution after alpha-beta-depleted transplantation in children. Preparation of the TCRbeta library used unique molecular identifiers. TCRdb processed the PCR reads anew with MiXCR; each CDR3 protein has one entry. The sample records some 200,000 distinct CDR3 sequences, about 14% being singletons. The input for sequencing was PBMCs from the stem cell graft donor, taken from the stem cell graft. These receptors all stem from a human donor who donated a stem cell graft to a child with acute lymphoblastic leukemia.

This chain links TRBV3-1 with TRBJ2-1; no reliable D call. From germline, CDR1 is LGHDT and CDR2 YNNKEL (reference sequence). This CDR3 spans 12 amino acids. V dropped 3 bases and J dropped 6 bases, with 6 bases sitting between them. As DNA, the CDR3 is TGTGCCAGCAGCCAGGTACTCAATGAGCAGTTCTTC. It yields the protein CASSQVLNEQFF.

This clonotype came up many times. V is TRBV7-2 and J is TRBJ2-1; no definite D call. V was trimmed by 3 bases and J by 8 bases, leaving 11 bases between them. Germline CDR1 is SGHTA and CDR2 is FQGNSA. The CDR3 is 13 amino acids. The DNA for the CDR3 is TGTGCCAGCAGCTTCCAGGCCCCCGATGAGCAGTTCTTC. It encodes CASSFQAPDEQFF.

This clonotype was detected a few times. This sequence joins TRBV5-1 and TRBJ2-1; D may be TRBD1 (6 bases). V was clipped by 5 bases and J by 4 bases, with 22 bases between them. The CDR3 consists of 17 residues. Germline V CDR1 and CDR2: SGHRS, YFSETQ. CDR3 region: CASSSRTPGHGYNEQFF. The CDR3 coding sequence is TGCGCCAGCAGTTCCAGAACCCCGGGACACGGGTACAATGAGCAGTTCTTC. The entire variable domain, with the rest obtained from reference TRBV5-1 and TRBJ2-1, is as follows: KAGVTQTPRYLIKTRGQQVTLSCSPISGHRSVSWYQQTPGQGLQFLFEYFSETQRNKGNFPGRFSGRQFSNSRSEMNVSTLELGDSALYLCASSSRTPGHGYNEQFFGPGTRLTVL.

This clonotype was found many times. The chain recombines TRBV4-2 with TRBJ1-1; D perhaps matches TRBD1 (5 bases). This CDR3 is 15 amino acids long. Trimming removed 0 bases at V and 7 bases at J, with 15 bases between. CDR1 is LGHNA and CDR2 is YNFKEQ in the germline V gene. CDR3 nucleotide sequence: TGTGCCAGCAGCCAAGAAGGGCAGGGTGACTTTGAAGCTTTCTTT. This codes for CASSQEGQGDFEAFF.

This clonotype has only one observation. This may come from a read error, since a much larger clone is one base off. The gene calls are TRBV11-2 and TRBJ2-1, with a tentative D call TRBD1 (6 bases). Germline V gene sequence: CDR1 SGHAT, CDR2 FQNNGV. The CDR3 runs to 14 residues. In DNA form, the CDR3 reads TGTGCCAGCAGCCCCACAGGGAGAGGCAATGAGCACTTCTTC. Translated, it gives CASSPTGRGNEHFF.

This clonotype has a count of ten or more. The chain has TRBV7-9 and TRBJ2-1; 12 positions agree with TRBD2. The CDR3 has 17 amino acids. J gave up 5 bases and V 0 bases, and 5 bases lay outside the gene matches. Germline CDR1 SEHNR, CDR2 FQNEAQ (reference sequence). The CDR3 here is CASSLAGLAGSNNEQFF. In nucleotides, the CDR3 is TGTGCCAGCAGCTTAGCAGGACTAGCGGGAAGCAACAATGAGCAGTTCTTC.

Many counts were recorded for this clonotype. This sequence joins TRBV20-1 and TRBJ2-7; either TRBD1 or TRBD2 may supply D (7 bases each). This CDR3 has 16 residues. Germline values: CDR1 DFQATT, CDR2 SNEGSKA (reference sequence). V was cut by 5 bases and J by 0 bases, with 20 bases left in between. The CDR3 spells CSASPVDREGSYEQYF. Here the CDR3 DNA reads TGCAGTGCTTCTCCCGTCGACAGGGAGGGCTCCTACGAGCAGTACTTC.

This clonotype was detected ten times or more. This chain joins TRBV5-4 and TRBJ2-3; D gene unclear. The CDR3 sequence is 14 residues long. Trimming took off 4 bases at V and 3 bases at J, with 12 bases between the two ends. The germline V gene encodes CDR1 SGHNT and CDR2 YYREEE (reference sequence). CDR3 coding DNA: TGTGCCAGCAGCCCCCAGGCCGTAACAGATACGCAGTATTTT. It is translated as CASSPQAVTDTQYF.

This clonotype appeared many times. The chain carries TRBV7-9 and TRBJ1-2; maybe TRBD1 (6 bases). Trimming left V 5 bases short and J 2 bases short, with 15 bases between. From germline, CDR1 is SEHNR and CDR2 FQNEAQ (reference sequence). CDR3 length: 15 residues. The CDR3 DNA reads TGTGCCAGCAGCAGGGAAGGGGGGACGAACTATGGCTACACCTTC. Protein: CASSREGGTNYGYTF.

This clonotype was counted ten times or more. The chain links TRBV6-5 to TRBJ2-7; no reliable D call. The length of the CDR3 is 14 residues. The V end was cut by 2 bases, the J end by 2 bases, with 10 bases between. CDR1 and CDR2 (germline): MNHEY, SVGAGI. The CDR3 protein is CASSYGHGAYEQYF. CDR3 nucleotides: TGTGCCAGCAGTTACGGTCACGGTGCCTACGAGCAGTACTTC.

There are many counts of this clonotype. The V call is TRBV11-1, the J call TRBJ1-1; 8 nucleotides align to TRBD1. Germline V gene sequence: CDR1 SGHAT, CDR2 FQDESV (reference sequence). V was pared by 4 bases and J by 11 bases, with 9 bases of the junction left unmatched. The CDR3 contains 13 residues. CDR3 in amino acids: CASSYPGQGSAFF. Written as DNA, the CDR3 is TGTGCCAGCAGCTACCCTGGACAGGGATCGGCTTTCTTT.